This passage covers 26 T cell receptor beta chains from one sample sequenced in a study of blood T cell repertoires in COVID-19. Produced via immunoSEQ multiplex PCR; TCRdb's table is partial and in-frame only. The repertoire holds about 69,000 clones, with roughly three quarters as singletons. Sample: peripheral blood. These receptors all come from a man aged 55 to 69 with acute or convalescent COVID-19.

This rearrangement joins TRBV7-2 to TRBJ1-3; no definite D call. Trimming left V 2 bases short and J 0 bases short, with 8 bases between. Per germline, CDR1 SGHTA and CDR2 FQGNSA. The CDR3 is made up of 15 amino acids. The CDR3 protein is CASSLSGGSGNTIYF. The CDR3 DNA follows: TGTGCCAGCAGCTTATCAGGAGGCTCTGGAAACACCATATATTTT. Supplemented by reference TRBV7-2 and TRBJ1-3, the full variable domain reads GAGVSQSPSNKVTEKGKDVELRCDPISGHTALYWYRQSLGQGLEFLIYFQGNSAPDKSGLPSDRFSAERTGGSVSTLTIQRTQQEDSAVYLCASSLSGGSGNTIYFGEGSWLTVV.

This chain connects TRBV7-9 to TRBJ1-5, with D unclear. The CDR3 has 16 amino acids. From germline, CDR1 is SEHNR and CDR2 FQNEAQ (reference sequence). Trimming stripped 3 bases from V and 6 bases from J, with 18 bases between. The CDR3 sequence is CASSFEGAEMGQPQHF. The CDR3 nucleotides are TGTGCCAGCAGCTTCGAGGGCGCAGAGATGGGTCAGCCCCAGCATTTT.

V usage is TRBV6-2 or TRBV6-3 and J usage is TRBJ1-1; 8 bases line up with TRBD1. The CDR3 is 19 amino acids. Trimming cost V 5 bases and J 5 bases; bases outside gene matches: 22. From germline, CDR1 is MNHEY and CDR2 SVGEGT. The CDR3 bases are TGTGCCAGCAGTCCGGTCGTTCGTTACCAGGGGGCTATGTATACTGAAGCTTTCTTT. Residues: CASSPVVRYQGAMYTEAFF.

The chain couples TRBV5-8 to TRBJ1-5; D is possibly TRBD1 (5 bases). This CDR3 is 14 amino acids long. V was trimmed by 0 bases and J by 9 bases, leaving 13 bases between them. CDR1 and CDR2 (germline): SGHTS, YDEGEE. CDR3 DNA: TGTGCCAGCAGCTTGGTGGAAAGGGGTCTGCCCCAGCATTTT. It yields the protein CASSLVERGLPQHF.

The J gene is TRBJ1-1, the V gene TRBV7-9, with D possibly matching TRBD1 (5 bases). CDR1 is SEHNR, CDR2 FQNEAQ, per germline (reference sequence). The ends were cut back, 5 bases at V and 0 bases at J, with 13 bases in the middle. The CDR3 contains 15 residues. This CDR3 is CASSPRQSLNTEAFF. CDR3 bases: TGTGCCAGCAGCCCGAGACAGAGCCTGAACACTGAAGCTTTCTTT.

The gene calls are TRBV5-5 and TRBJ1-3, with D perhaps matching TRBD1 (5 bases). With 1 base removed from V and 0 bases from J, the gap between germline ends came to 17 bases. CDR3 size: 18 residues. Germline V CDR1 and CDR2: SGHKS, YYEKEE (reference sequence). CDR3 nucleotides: TGTGCCAGCAGCTTGAGGGGTCTGTCGGTAAACTCTGGAAACACCATATATTTT. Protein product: CASSLRGLSVNSGNTIYF.

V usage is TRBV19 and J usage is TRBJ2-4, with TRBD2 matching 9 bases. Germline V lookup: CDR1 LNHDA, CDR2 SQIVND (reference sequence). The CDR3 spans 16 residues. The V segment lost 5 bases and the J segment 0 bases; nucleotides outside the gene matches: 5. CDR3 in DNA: TGTGCCAGTAGTGACGGCGGGGGGGGAGCCAAAAACATTCAGTACTTC. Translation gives CASSDGGGGAKNIQYF.

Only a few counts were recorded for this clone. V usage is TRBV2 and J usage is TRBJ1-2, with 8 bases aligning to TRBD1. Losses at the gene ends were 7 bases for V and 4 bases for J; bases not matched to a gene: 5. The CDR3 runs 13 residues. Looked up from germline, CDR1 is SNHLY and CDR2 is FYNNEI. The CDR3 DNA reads TGTGCCAGCACTCAGGGGGCTGGCTATGGCTACACCTTC. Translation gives CASTQGAGYGYTF.

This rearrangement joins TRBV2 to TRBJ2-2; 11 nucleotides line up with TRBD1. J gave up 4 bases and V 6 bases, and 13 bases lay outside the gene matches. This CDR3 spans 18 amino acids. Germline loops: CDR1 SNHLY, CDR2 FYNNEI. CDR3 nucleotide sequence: TGTGCCAGCAGCTTGGAAGGGCCGGGGACAGGGGGCACCGGGGAGCTGTTTTTT. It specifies CASSLEGPGTGGTGELFF.

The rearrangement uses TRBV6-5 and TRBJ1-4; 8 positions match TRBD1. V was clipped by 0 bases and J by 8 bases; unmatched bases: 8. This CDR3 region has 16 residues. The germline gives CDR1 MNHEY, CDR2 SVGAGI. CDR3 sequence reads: CASSYSWSGGREKLFF. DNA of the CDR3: TGTGCCAGCAGTTACTCGTGGTCAGGGGGCAGGGAAAAACTGTTTTTT.

CDR3: CASSLASGQAFF. The CDR3 DNA reads as TGTGCCAGCAGCTTAGCCTCAGGGCAGGCTTTCTTT. This sequence joins TRBV7-2 and TRBJ1-1, with D tentatively TRBD1 (5 bases). Germline values: CDR1 SGHTA, CDR2 FQGNSA. This CDR3 has 12 residues. The V end was cut by 0 bases, the J end by 11 bases, with 10 bases between.

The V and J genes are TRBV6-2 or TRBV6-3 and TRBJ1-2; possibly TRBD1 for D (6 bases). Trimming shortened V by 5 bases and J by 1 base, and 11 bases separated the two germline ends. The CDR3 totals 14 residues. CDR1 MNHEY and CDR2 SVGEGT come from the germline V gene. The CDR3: CASSLQQGNYGYTF. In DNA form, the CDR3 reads TGTGCCAGCAGTCTACAACAGGGTAACTATGGCTACACCTTC.

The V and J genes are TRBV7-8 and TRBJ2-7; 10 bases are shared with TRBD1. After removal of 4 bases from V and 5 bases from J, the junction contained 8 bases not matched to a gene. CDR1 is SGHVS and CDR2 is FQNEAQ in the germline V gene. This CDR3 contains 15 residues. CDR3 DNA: TGTGCCAGCAGCTCAACCGGGACAGGGGCCCACGAGCAGTACTTC. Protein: CASSSTGTGAHEQYF.

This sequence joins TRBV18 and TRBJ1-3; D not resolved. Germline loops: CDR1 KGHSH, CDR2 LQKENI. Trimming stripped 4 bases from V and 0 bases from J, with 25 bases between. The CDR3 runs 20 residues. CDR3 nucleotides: TGTGCCAGCTCACAGAAGATATTCCAGGAAGGAGGTCTCTCTGGAAACACCATATATTTT. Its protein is CASSQKIFQEGGLSGNTIYF.

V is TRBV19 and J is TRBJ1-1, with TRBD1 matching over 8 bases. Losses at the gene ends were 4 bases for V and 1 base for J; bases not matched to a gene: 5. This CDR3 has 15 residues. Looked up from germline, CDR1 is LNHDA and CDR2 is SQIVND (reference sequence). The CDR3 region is CASSSGDRRNTEAFF. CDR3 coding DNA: TGTGCCAGTAGTAGTGGGGACAGGAGGAACACTGAAGCTTTCTTT.

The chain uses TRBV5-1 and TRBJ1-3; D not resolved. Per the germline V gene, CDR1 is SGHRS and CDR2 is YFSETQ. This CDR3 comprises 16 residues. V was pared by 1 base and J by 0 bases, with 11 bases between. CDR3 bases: TGCGCCAGCAGCTTGAGTTCTGGCAACTCTGGAAACACCATATATTTT. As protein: CASSLSSGNSGNTIYF.

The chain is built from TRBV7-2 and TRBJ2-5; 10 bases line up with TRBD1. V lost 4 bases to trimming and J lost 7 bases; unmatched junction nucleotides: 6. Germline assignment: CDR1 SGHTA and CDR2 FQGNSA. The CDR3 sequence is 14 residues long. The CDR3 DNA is TGTGCCAGCAGCTATGGGACAGGGGAAGGGACCCAGTACTTC. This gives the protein CASSYGTGEGTQYF. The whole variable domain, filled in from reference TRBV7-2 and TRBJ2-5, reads GAGVSQSPSNKVTEKGKDVELRCDPISGHTALYWYRQSLGQGLEFLIYFQGNSAPDKSGLPSDRFSAERTGGSVSTLTIQRTQQEDSAVYLCASSYGTGEGTQYFGPGTRLLVL.

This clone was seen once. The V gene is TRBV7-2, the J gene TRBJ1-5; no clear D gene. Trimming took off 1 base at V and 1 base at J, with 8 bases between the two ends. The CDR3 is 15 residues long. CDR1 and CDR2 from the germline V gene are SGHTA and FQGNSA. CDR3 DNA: TGTGCCAGCAGCTTAGTACAGATGAGCAATCAGCCCCAGCATTTT. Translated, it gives CASSLVQMSNQPQHF.

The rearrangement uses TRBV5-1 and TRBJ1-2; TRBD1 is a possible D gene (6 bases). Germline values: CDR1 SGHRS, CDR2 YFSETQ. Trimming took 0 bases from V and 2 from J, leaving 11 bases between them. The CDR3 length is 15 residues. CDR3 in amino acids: CASSLEGVGNYGYTF. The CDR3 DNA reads TGCGCCAGCAGCTTGGAGGGGGTAGGCAACTATGGCTACACCTTC.

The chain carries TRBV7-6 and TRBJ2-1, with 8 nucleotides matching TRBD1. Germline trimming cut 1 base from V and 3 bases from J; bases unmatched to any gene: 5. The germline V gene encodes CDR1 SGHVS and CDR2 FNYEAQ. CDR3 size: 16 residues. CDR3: CASSLGTGLLYNEQFF. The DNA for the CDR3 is TGTGCCAGCAGCTTAGGGACAGGGTTACTCTACAATGAGCAGTTCTTC. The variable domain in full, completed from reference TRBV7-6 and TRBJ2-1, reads GAGVSQSPRYKVTKRGQDVALRCDPISGHVSLYWYRQALGQGPEFLTYFNYEAQQDKSGLPNDRFSAERPEGSISTLTIQRTEQRDSAMYRCASSLGTGLLYNEQFFGPGTRLTVL.

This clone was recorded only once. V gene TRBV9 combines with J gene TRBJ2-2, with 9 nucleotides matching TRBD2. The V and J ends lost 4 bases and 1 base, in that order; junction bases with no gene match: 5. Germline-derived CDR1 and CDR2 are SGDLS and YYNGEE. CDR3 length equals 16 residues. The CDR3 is CASSQRGARNTGELFF. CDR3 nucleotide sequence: TGTGCCAGCAGCCAGCGGGGGGCCAGGAACACCGGGGAGCTGTTTTTT.

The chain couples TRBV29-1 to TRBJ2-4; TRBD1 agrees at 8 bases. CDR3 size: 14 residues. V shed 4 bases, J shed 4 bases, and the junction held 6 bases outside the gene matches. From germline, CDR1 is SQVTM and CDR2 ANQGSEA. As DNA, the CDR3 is TGCAGCGTTGTACCCGGGACAGGAAAAAACATTCAGTACTTC. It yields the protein CSVVPGTGKNIQYF.

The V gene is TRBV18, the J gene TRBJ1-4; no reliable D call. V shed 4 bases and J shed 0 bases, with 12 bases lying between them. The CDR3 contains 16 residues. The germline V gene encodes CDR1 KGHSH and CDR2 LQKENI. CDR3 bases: TGTGCCAGCTCACGGTCTCCCGGGACAACTAATGAAAAACTGTTTTTT. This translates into CASSRSPGTTNEKLFF.

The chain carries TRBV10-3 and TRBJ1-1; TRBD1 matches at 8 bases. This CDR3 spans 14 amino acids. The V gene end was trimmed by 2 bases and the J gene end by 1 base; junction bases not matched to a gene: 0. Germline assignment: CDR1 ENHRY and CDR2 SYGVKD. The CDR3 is CAISEDRGNTEAFF. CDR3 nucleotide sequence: TGTGCCATCAGTGAGGACAGGGGGAACACTGAAGCTTTCTTT.

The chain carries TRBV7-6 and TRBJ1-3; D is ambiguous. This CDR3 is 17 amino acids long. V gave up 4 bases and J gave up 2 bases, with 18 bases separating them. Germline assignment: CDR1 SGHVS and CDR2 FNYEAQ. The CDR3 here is CASSSQPEVIAGNTIYF. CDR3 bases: TGTGCCAGCAGCTCTCAACCAGAGGTTATTGCTGGAAACACCATATATTTT.

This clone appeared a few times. The CDR3 loop is CASSRQGNTEAFF. The CDR3 region has the DNA TGTGCCAGCAGCAGACAGGGAAACACTGAAGCTTTCTTT. This rearrangement joins TRBV7-8 to TRBJ1-1; 7 positions agree with TRBD1. CDR3 size: 13 residues. V was pared by 5 bases and J by 2 bases, with 2 bases of the junction left unmatched. Germline V gene sequence: CDR1 SGHVS, CDR2 FQNEAQ.